This entry lists 29 T cell receptor beta chains sequenced from one sample in a study of shared clonotypes between healthy human individuals. The naive CD8 fraction comprised CD45RO-negative cells positively selected for CCR7 and excluded terminally differentiated effector memory CD45RA+ cells. Clones were sequenced by immunoSEQ multiplex PCR, and TCRdb holds only the in-frame ones, with some missing. The sample has some 1,900,000 clones, approximately 95% seen once; the top ten hold 1.2%. The sequenced sample was naive CD8+ T cells sorted from blood. The receptors come from a man between 18 and 29 years old in good health.

The chain links TRBV7-8 to TRBJ2-7, with D perhaps matching TRBD1 (5 bases). The CDR3 sequence is 12 residues long. The V end was cut by 5 bases, the J end by 3 bases, with 8 bases between. Germline V gene sequence: CDR1 SGHVS, CDR2 FQNEAQ. The CDR3 sequence is CASSKGVYEQYF. CDR3 nucleotide sequence: TGTGCCAGCAGCAAAGGGGTCTACGAGCAGTACTTC.

The rearrangement joins TRBV10-3 to TRBJ2-7; D gene uncertain. Germline CDR1 is ENHRY and CDR2 is SYGVKD. The CDR3 contains 12 residues. The V end was cut by 0 bases, the J end by 6 bases, with 6 bases between. The CDR3 DNA reads TGTGCCATCAGTGAGTCAGTTTCCGAGCAGTACTTC. It codes for CAISESVSEQYF.

The genes are TRBV5-4 and TRBJ2-5, with D maybe TRBD2 (8 bases). Germline CDR1 SGHNT, CDR2 YYREEE (reference sequence). Trimming pared 2 bases from V and 5 bases from J, leaving 16 bases between. The CDR3 sequence is 15 residues long. CDR3 amino acids: CASSFRGTRGETQYF. The CDR3 nucleotides read TGTGCCAGCAGCTTCAGGGGGACTAGGGGCGAGACCCAGTACTTC. The variable domain in full, with the rest retrieved from reference TRBV5-4 and TRBJ2-5, is ETGVTQSPTHLIKTRGQQVTLRCSSQSGHNTVSWYQQALGQGPQFIFQYYREEENGRGNFPPRFSGLQFPNYSSELNVNALELDDSALYLCASSFRGTRGETQYFGPGTRLLVL.

This chain's CDR3 is CASSIGHSSNTEAFF. The CDR3 DNA sequence: TGTGCCAGTAGTATAGGCCACAGTTCGAACACTGAAGCTTTCTTT. This chain links TRBV19 with TRBJ1-1; the D is unclear. Between the trimmed V and J ends, which lost 1 base and 1 base, there was a span of 10 bases. Germline CDR1 LNHDA, CDR2 SQIVND (reference sequence). CDR3 length: 15 amino acids.

This chain connects TRBV6-1 to TRBJ2-2, with unresolved D. The germline V gene encodes CDR1 MNHNS and CDR2 SASEGT. The CDR3 has 14 residues. Trimming stripped 2 bases from V and 6 bases from J, with 10 bases between. The CDR3 DNA follows: TGTGCCAGCAGTGAAAGGCGGTTCTCCGGGGAGCTGTTTTTT. Its translation is CASSERRFSGELFF.

J is TRBJ2-7 and V is TRBV10-1, with TRBD2 identical over 12 bases. Germline trimming cut 3 bases from V and 4 bases from J; bases unmatched to any gene: 7. The CDR3 sequence is 16 residues long. CDR1 and CDR2 (germline): WNHNN, SYGVQD (reference sequence). CDR3 bases: TGCGCCAGCAGTGACTCTAGGACTAGCGGGATGTACGAGCAGTACTTC. Translating gives CASSDSRTSGMYEQYF.

The chain combines TRBV7-2 with TRBJ2-7; D unresolved. CDR1 is SGHTA, CDR2 FQGNSA, per germline. The CDR3 has 14 amino acids. Trimming took 3 bases from V and 0 from J, leaving 9 bases between them. CDR3 protein: CASSLPSLSYEQYF. The CDR3 DNA reads TGTGCCAGCAGCTTGCCCAGCCTCTCCTACGAGCAGTACTTC. Combining the CDR3 with reference TRBV7-2 and TRBJ2-7 gives the whole variable domain GAGVSQSPSNKVTEKGKDVELRCDPISGHTALYWYRQSLGQGLEFLIYFQGNSAPDKSGLPSDRFSAERTGGSVSTLTIQRTQQEDSAVYLCASSLPSLSYEQYFGPGTRLTVT.

The chain joins TRBV4-3 to TRBJ2-1; D possibly corresponds to TRBD2 (5 bases). V gave up 3 bases and J gave up 3 bases, with 12 bases separating them. Germline-derived CDR1 and CDR2 are LGHNA and YSLEER. The CDR3 extends over 15 amino acids. This chain's CDR3 is CASSHLEGYYNEQFF. The CDR3 DNA reads as TGCGCCAGCAGCCATCTTGAGGGCTACTACAATGAGCAGTTCTTC.

The chain couples TRBV6-4 to TRBJ1-2, with unresolved D. Germline assignment: CDR1 MRHNA and CDR2 SNTAGT. With 2 bases removed from V and 2 bases from J, the gap between germline ends came to 6 bases. The CDR3 covers 13 residues. The CDR3: CASSDDGNYGYTF. The CDR3, as DNA: TGTGCCAGCAGTGACGACGGGAACTATGGCTACACCTTC.

V is TRBV6-5 and J is TRBJ2-5; TRBD1 is a possible D gene (8 bases). Trimming took 5 bases from V and 2 from J, leaving 15 bases between them. Germline CDR1 MNHEY, CDR2 SVGAGI. The CDR3 has 15 residues. This CDR3 is CASSVLQGGQETQYF. The DNA of the CDR3 is TGTGCCAGCAGTGTTCTACAGGGGGGGCAAGAGACCCAGTACTTC.

The V call is TRBV15, the J call TRBJ1-1; the D is unclear. V was clipped by 3 bases and J by 0 bases, with 5 bases between them. Looked up from germline, CDR1 is LNHNV and CDR2 is YYDKDF (reference sequence). The CDR3 has 13 amino acids. For the CDR3, the DNA is TGTGCCACCAGCAGTTCGATGAACACTGAAGCTTTCTTT. It specifies CATSSSMNTEAFF.

Comment on this clone: Other DNA variants within this sample encode the same CDR3. The CDR3 DNA sequence: TGTGCCAGCAGTGAGGGCGGTCCCTACGAGCAGTACTTC. It translates to CASSEGGPYEQYF. The gene calls are TRBV6-1 and TRBJ2-7; D gene unclear. Trimming shortened V by 3 bases and J by 2 bases, and 8 bases separated the two germline ends. The length of the CDR3 is 13 residues. CDR1 and CDR2 from the germline V gene are MNHNS and SASEGT.

This clone was seen only a few times. The CDR3, as DNA: TGTGCCAGCAGCTTGGCTCAGGGAACTGAAGCTTTCTTT. This encodes CASSLAQGTEAFF. V is TRBV5-5 and J is TRBJ1-1; maybe TRBD1 (5 bases). The CDR3 loop spans 13 amino acids. CDR1 SGHKS and CDR2 YYEKEE come from the germline V gene (reference sequence). V was shortened by 0 bases and J by 5 bases, with 8 bases between the two germline ends.

The chain is built from TRBV7-9 and TRBJ1-4; a weak D match, TRBD1 (5 bases). V gave up 2 bases and J gave up 3 bases, with 13 bases separating them. This CDR3 region has 16 residues. CDR1 is SEHNR, CDR2 FQNEAQ, per germline (reference sequence). The CDR3 reads CASSLRGEAANEKLFF. The CDR3 coding sequence is TGTGCCAGCAGCTTAAGAGGGGAAGCTGCTAATGAAAAACTGTTTTTT.

The chain is built from TRBV6-5 and TRBJ2-7, with a possible D match to TRBD1 (6 bases). CDR1 and CDR2 from the germline V gene are MNHEY and SVGAGI. This CDR3 is 14 amino acids long. V lost 6 bases to trimming and J lost 2 bases, with 14 bases between them. As DNA, the CDR3 is TGTGCCAGCAGCTGGAGGCAGGGGACCTACGAGCAGTACTTC. Protein sequence: CASSWRQGTYEQYF.

The rearrangement uses TRBV7-3 and TRBJ1-2; 9 bases are shared with TRBD1. The CDR3 consists of 16 residues. The junction had 13 bases not matched to a gene; V was cut back by 5 bases and J by 6 bases. Germline CDR1 and CDR2: SGHTA and FQGTGA. The CDR3 loop reads CASSRRQGEFKDGYTF. In DNA form, the CDR3 reads TGTGCCAGCAGCCGGAGACAGGGGGAGTTTAAAGATGGCTACACCTTC.

Turning to this clone: This specimen includes other DNA sequences encoding the same CDR3. The gene calls are TRBV7-3 and TRBJ2-3, with D uncertain. V dropped 1 base and J dropped 4 bases, with 6 bases sitting between them. The CDR3 extends over 13 amino acids. Germline CDR1 SGHTA, CDR2 FQGTGA. The CDR3 DNA reads as TGTGCCAGCAGCTTAAGCGGCGCAGATACGCAGTATTTT. Translation: CASSLSGADTQYF.

CDR3 DNA sequence: TGTGCCAGCAGTGATCGGTATCTGTCTAATATAGAAGCTTTCTTT. This gives the protein CASSDRYLSNIEAFF. V is TRBV6-1 and J is TRBJ1-1; D gene ambiguous. In germline, CDR1 is MNHNS, CDR2 SASEGT. Trimming left V 3 bases short and J 8 bases short, with 19 bases between. The CDR3 loop spans 15 amino acids.

In nucleotides, the CDR3 is TGCAGCGTTGTCGGGATAGCGGGAGACCAAGAGACCCAGTACTTC. Translated, it gives CSVVGIAGDQETQYF. This chain joins TRBV29-1 and TRBJ2-5; 9 positions agree with TRBD2. Germline CDR1 reads SQVTM; CDR2 reads ANQGSEA. The CDR3 contains 15 residues. V shed 4 bases, J shed 0 bases, and the junction held 6 bases outside the gene matches.

This chain connects TRBV7-6 to TRBJ2-2; D perhaps matches TRBD1 (6 bases). The V end was cut by 5 bases, the J end by 6 bases, with 13 bases between. Looked up from germline, CDR1 is SGHVS and CDR2 is FNYEAQ. The CDR3 runs 14 residues. The CDR3 protein is CASSTIPGAGELFF. DNA of the CDR3: TGTGCCAGCAGCACCATACCAGGGGCCGGGGAGCTGTTTTTT.

The V gene is TRBV9, the J gene TRBJ1-5; weak D call: TRBD1 (5 bases). The V and J ends lost 4 bases and 5 bases respectively, with 10 bases between them. The CDR3 is made up of 13 amino acids. Germline CDR1 and CDR2: SGDLS and YYNGEE. CDR3 nucleotides: TGTGCCAGCAGCTTGGACACCGATCAGCCCCAGCATTTT. As protein: CASSLDTDQPQHF.

V is TRBV7-8 and J is TRBJ2-7; TRBD1 agrees at 9 bases. J gave up 1 base and V 0 bases, and 4 bases lay outside the gene matches. This CDR3 spans 16 amino acids. Germline V CDR1 and CDR2: SGHVS, FQNEAQ. In DNA form, the CDR3 reads TGTGCCAGCAGCTTAGCGCACAGGGGGCTTTCCTACGAGCAGTACTTC. The encoded protein is CASSLAHRGLSYEQYF.

The chain recombines TRBV10-3 with TRBJ2-1; D is uncertain. Trimming left V 4 bases short and J 6 bases short, with 4 bases between. Germline CDR1 and CDR2: ENHRY and SYGVKD. This CDR3 is built from 11 residues. CDR3 residues: CAISASNEQFF. In DNA form, the CDR3 reads TGTGCCATCAGTGCTTCCAATGAGCAGTTCTTC.

The count of this clone is one. The rearrangement uses TRBV5-1 and TRBJ2-6; D not resolved. The V gene lost 4 bases and the J gene lost 4 bases, with 6 bases spanning the gap. Germline values: CDR1 SGHRS, CDR2 YFSETQ. The CDR3 loop spans 13 amino acids. The CDR3 region has the DNA TGCGCCAGCAGCGGCGACGGGGCCAACGTCCTGACTTTC. It is translated as CASSGDGANVLTF.

This clone was recorded only once. The chain links TRBV10-2 to TRBJ2-7; TRBD1 is a possible D gene (6 bases). The germline gives CDR1 WSHSY, CDR2 SAAADI. V was trimmed by 8 bases and J by 3 bases, leaving 17 bases between them. The length of the CDR3 is 14 residues. Here the CDR3 DNA reads TGCGCCAGCCGAGAATCCGGACAGAACTACGAGCAGTACTTC. Translating it yields CASRESGQNYEQYF.

This chain uses TRBV2 with TRBJ2-7, with D possibly being TRBD1 or TRBD2 (5 bases each). Trimming cost V 6 bases and J 2 bases, with 17 bases left between them. The V gene's germline CDR1 is SNHLY and CDR2 FYNNEI. This CDR3 contains 15 residues. The CDR3 sequence is CASRNGDGLTYEQYF. The CDR3 DNA reads TGTGCCAGCAGGAACGGGGACGGTCTAACCTACGAGCAGTACTTC.

Turning to this clone: Other DNA sequences in this sample translate to the same CDR3. The V gene is TRBV6-6, the J gene TRBJ1-2; 7 bases are shared with TRBD1. This CDR3 contains 15 residues. Germline CDR1 MNHNY, CDR2 SVGAGI (reference sequence). With 0 bases clipped from V and 5 bases from J, the junction kept 6 bases outside the gene matches. This CDR3 reads CASSYSEGANYGYTF. The CDR3 bases are TGTGCCAGCAGTTACTCAGAGGGGGCAAATTATGGCTACACCTTC.

V usage is TRBV2 and J usage is TRBJ2-5, with D unclear. Looked up from germline, CDR1 is SNHLY and CDR2 is FYNNEI. With 6 bases removed from V and 3 bases from J, the gap between germline ends came to 5 bases. This CDR3 comprises 11 residues. CDR3 sequence reads: CASRWKETQYF. Here the CDR3 DNA reads TGTGCCAGCAGATGGAAAGAGACCCAGTACTTC.

In its sample, this clone was seen once. This chain joins TRBV29-1 and TRBJ2-7; 9 bases agree with TRBD1. Germline loops: CDR1 SQVTM, CDR2 ANQGSEA. The CDR3 runs 12 residues. The ends lost 7 bases at V and 3 bases at J; junction bases unmatched: 4. The CDR3: CSATGGLYEQYF. CDR3 DNA: TGCAGCGCGACAGGGGGTCTCTACGAGCAGTACTTC.